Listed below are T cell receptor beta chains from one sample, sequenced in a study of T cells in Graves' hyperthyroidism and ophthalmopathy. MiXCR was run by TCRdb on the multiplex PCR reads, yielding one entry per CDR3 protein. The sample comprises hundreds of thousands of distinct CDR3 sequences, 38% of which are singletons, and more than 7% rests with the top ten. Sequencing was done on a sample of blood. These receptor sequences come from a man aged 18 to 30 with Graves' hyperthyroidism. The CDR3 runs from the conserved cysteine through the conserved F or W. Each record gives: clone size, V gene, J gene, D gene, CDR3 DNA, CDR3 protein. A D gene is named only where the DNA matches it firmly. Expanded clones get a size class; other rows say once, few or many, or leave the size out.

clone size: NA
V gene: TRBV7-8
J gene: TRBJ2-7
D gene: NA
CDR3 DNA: TGTGCCAGCAGCCACAACGGGGGCGAGCAGTACTTC
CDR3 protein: CASSHNGGEQYF

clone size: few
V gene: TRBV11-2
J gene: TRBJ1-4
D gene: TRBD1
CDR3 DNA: TGTGCCAGCAGCCCCGAGGGACAGGTGGAGGGAAAACTGTTTTTT
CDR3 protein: CASSPEGQVEGKLFF

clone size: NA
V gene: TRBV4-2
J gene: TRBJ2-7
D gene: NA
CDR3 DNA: TGTGCCAGCAGCCAAGATTGGGGACACGGCTACGAGCAGTACTTC
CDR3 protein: CASSQDWGHGYEQYF

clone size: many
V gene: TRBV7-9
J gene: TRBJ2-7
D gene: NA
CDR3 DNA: TGTGCCAGCAGCGCCCGACAGGCCGCCTACGAGCAGTACTTC
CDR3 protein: CASSARQAAYEQYF

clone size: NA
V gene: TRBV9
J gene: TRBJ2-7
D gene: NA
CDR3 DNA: TGTGCCAGCAGCGTAGATTTGGATGCCGGGCAGTACTTC
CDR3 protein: CASSVDLDAGQYF

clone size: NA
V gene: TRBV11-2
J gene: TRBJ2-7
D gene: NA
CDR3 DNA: TGTGCCAGCAGCTTAGAAGGCGGACAGTCCTACGAGCAGTACTTC
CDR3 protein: CASSLEGGQSYEQYF

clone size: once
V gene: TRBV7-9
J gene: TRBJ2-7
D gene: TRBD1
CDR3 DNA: TGTGCCAGCAGCTTCCGGACAGGGAGTCCCGAGCAGTACTTC
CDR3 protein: CASSFRTGSPEQYF

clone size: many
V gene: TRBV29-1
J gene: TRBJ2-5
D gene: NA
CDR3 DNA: TGCAGCGCCACCCGGGCGGAGACCCAGTACTTC
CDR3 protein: CSATRAETQYF

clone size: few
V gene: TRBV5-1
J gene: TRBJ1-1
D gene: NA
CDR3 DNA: TGCGCCAGCAGCTTGGCGGACACCCGCACTGAAGCTTTCTTT
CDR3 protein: CASSLADTRTEAFF

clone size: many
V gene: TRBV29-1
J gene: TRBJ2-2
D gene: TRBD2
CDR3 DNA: TGCAGCGTTGTCGGGCGGGGGGCGAACACCGGGGAGCTGTTTTTT
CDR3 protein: CSVVGRGANTGELFF

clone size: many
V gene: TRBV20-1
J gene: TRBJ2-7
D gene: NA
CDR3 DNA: TGCAGTGCTAGAGAGGCAGGCAGTACCTACGAGCAGTACTTC
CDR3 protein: CSAREAGSTYEQYF

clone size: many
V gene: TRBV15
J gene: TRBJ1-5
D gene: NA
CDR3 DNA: TGTGCCACCAGCAGAGGGTCCAGCAATCAGCCCCAGCATTTT
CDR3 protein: CATSRGSSNQPQHF

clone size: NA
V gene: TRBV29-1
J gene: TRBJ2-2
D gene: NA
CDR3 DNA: TGCAGCGCAGCTACGACCGGGACACTAAACACCGGGGAGCTGTTTTTT
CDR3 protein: CSAATTGTLNTGELFF

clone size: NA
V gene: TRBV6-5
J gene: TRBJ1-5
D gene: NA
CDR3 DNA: TGTGCCAGCAGCCATCAACCGGATCAGCCCCAGCATTTT
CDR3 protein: CASSHQPDQPQHF

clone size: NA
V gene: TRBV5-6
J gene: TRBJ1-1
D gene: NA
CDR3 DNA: TGTGCCAGCAGCTTGATTAGTCAAAACACTGAAGCTTTCTTT
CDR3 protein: CASSLISQNTEAFF

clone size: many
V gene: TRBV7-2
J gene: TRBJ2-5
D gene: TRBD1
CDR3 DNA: TGTGCCAGCAGCCTCCAGGGGGCGCGGGAGACCCAGTACTTC
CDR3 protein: CASSLQGARETQYF

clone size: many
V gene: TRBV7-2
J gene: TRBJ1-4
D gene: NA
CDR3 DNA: TGTGCCAGCAGCCCCCAGACAGACTCAGCGGAAAAACTGTTTTTT
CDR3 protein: CASSPQTDSAEKLFF

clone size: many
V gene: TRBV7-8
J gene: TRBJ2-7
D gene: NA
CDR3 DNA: TGTGCCAGCAGCTTAGATCCACTAGCCTACGAGCAGTACTTC
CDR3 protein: CASSLDPLAYEQYF

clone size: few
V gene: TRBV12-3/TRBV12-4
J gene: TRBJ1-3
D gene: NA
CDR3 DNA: TGTGCCAGCAGTTTCGCGGGGCGTGGAAACACCATATATTTT
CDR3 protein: CASSFAGRGNTIYF

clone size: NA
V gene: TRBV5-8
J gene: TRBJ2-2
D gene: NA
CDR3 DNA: TGTGCCAGCAGCCCCGCCGCGAACACCGGGGAGCTGTTTTTT
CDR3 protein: CASSPAANTGELFF

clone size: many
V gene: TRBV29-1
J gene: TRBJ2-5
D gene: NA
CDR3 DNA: TGCAGCGTTGAGAGGGGGCAAGAGACCCAGTACTTC
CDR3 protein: CSVERGQETQYF

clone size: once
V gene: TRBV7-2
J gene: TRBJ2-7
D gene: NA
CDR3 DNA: TGTGCCGTAGGGGGGACGTCCCACGAGCAGTACTTC
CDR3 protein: CAVGGTSHEQYF

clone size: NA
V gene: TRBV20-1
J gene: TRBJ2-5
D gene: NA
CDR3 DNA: TGCAGTGCTAGCGGGAGAGACGCATGGGAGACCCAGTACTTC
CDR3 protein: CSASGRDAWETQYF

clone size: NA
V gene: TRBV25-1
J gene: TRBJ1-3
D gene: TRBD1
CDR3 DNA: TGTGCCAGCCCCCGGGACAGCTCTGGAAACACCATATATTTT
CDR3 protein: CASPRDSSGNTIYF

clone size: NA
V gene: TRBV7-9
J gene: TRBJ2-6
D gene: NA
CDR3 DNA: TGTGCCAGCAGCTTAAGAGAGGGACACATCTCTGGGGCCAACGTCCTGACTTTC
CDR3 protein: CASSLREGHISGANVLTF

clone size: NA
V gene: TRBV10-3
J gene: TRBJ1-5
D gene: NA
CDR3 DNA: TGTGCCAGCAGTTTCTCCAGGGCTCAGCCCCAGCATTTT
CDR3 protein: CASSFSRAQPQHF

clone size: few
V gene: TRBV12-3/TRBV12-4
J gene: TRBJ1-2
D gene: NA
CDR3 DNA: TGTGCCAGCAGTTTAGGGCAGGTTGATGGCTACACCTTC
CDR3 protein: CASSLGQVDGYTF

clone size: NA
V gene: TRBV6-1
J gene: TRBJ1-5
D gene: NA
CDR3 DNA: TGTGCCAGCAGCTTGGGACCGATTAGCAATCAGCCCCAGCATTTT
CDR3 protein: CASSLGPISNQPQHF

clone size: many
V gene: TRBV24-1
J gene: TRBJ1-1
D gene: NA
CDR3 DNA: TGTGCCACCAGTGCCCACCGGGACGCGAACACTGAAGCTTTCTTT
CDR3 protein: CATSAHRDANTEAFF

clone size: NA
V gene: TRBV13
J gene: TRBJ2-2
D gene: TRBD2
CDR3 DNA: TGTGCCAGCAGCTTTAGCGGACTAGCGGGAAACACCGGGGAGCTGTTTTTT
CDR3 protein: CASSFSGLAGNTGELFF

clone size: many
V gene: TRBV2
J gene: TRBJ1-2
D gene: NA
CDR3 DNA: TGTGCCAGCAGACAGTGGACAGAATCTAACTATGGCTACACCTTC
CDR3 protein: CASRQWTESNYGYTF